Below, 24 T cell receptor beta chains from the same sample are listed, as sequenced in a study of blood T cell repertoires in COVID-19. TCRdb's copy holds only in-frame clones and misses some; the assay was immunoSEQ multiplex PCR. This table has about 230,000 clones, over 70% appearing once. The sequenced sample consisted of peripheral blood. The origin of the receptors is a man older than 75 with acute or convalescent COVID-19.

The table lists this clone with a few counts. The CDR3 DNA sequence: TGTGCCAGCAGTTTATGGCAGAACTACGAGCAGTACTTC. Protein sequence: CASSLWQNYEQYF. V and J are TRBV27 and TRBJ2-7, with D unresolved. The CDR3 spans 13 residues. Per germline, CDR1 MNHEY and CDR2 SMNVEV (reference sequence). Trimming removed 1 base at V and 3 bases at J, with 7 bases between.

V gene TRBV5-4 combines with J gene TRBJ1-2, with a tentative D call TRBD1 (6 bases). V dropped 4 bases and J dropped 4 bases, with 17 bases sitting between them. The CDR3 sequence is 15 residues long. The germline CDR1 and CDR2 sequences are SGHNT and YYREEE (reference sequence). CDR3 in amino acids: CASSSQTGPGYGYTF. The CDR3 DNA reads as TGTGCCAGCAGCAGTCAAACAGGGCCTGGCTATGGCTACACCTTC.

V is TRBV15 and J is TRBJ1-5, with a tentative D call TRBD1 (5 bases). CDR1 LNHNV and CDR2 YYDKDF come from the germline V gene (reference sequence). CDR3 length: 15 residues. Trimming shortened V by 5 bases and J by 0 bases, and 11 bases separated the two germline ends. The CDR3 nucleotides read TGTGCCACCAGCGGCCCGGGGGGTAGCAATCAGCCCCAGCATTTT. Translated, it gives CATSGPGGSNQPQHF.

The CDR3 loop is CASRVFLGQGGRQETQYF. The CDR3 nucleotides are TGTGCCAGCAGAGTCTTCCTCGGGCAGGGAGGGCGGCAAGAGACCCAGTACTTC. The chain joins TRBV2 to TRBJ2-5; 7 nucleotides align to TRBD2. J was trimmed by 2 bases and V by 6 bases; bases with no gene match: 18. This CDR3 spans 18 amino acids. Per the germline V gene, CDR1 is SNHLY and CDR2 is FYNNEI.

The V and J genes are TRBV5-1 and TRBJ1-2, with D perhaps matching TRBD1 (5 bases). CDR3 length: 15 amino acids. Trimming took off 0 bases at V and 2 bases at J, with 11 bases between the two ends. Germline CDR1 reads SGHRS; CDR2 reads YFSETQ. The CDR3: CASSLGDRPNYGYTF. CDR3 DNA: TGCGCCAGCAGCTTGGGAGACAGACCGAACTATGGCTACACCTTC.

V and J are TRBV5-1 and TRBJ2-1, with 8 nucleotides matching TRBD1. The J segment lost 3 bases and the V segment lost 3 bases, leaving 5 bases of the junction unmatched. CDR1 and CDR2 (germline): SGHRS, YFSETQ. CDR3 length: 15 residues. This CDR3 is CASSSQGAVYNEQFF. CDR3 sequence (DNA): TGCGCCAGCAGCTCGCAGGGGGCGGTCTACAATGAGCAGTTCTTC. The full variable domain, its missing parts supplied by reference TRBV5-1 and TRBJ2-1, is KAGVTQTPRYLIKTRGQQVTLSCSPISGHRSVSWYQQTPGQGLQFLFEYFSETQRNKGNFPGRFSGRQFSNSRSEMNVSTLELGDSALYLCASSSQGAVYNEQFFGPGTRLTVL.

V is TRBV19 and J is TRBJ1-5; D is ambiguous. The germline CDR1 and CDR2 sequences are LNHDA and SQIVND (reference sequence). The CDR3 runs 15 residues. V was cut by 7 bases and J by 2 bases, with 15 bases left in between. The DNA of the CDR3 is TGTGCCAGTACCTATTTCCACGAGGGCAATCAGCCCCAGCATTTT. It codes for CASTYFHEGNQPQHF.

The chain couples TRBV9 to TRBJ2-7; D is unresolved. The germline gives CDR1 SGDLS, CDR2 YYNGEE. V gave up 3 bases and J gave up 6 bases, with 10 bases separating them. This CDR3 is built from 12 residues. CDR3 in amino acids: CASSGPRSEQYF. The CDR3 DNA follows: TGTGCCAGCAGCGGCCCGCGTTCCGAGCAGTACTTC. The whole variable domain, filled in from reference TRBV9 and TRBJ2-7, reads DSGVTQTPKHLITATGQRVTLRCSPRSGDLSVYWYQQSLDQGLQFLIQYYNGEERAKGNILERFSAQQFPDLHSELNLSSLELGDSALYFCASSGPRSEQYFGPGTRLTVT.

The table lists this clone with a count of one. CDR3 in amino acids: CASGLGRQGETQYF. In nucleotides, the CDR3 is TGTGCTAGTGGTTTGGGCCGGCAGGGGGAGACCCAGTACTTC. This chain joins TRBV12-5 and TRBJ2-5, with D perhaps matching TRBD1 (6 bases). The CDR3 contains 14 residues. CDR1 is LGHNT, CDR2 FRNRAP, per germline. Trimming shortened V by 1 base and J by 5 bases, and 11 bases separated the two germline ends.

The V call is TRBV6-5, the J call TRBJ1-2; 8 nucleotides align to TRBD1. With 6 bases clipped from V and 8 bases from J, the junction kept 8 bases outside the gene matches. CDR1 and CDR2 (germline): MNHEY, SVGAGI. The CDR3 is made up of 13 amino acids. CDR3 sequence reads: CASRFTGGPGYTF. The CDR3 bases are TGTGCCAGCAGGTTTACAGGGGGACCAGGCTACACCTTC.

The rearrangement links TRBV24-1 to TRBJ2-1, with 14 bases identical to TRBD2. Germline V CDR1 and CDR2: KGHDR, SFDVKD. Losses at the gene ends were 3 bases for V and 8 bases for J; bases not matched to a gene: 5. The CDR3 has 16 residues. CDR3 coding DNA: TGTGCCACCAGTGATCAGACTAGCGGGGGGGCTTATGAGCAGTTCTTC. Protein sequence: CATSDQTSGGAYEQFF.

The chain carries TRBV11-2 and TRBJ1-1; D remains ambiguous. The CDR3 contains 14 residues. Trimming removed 7 bases at V and 2 bases at J, with 14 bases between. Per germline, CDR1 SGHAT and CDR2 FQNNGV. In DNA form, the CDR3 reads TGTGCCAGCAACTCGGAGTTGAGAAACACTGAAGCTTTCTTT. Amino acid sequence: CASNSELRNTEAFF.

As for this clone: The sample contains more than one DNA sequence encoding this CDR3. The chain has TRBV9 and TRBJ1-1, with no clear D. CDR1 and CDR2 (germline): SGDLS, YYNGEE. V was pared by 0 bases and J by 2 bases, with 5 bases between. This CDR3 is built from 13 residues. The CDR3 spells CASSVELNTEAFF. CDR3 bases: TGTGCCAGCAGCGTAGAACTAAACACTGAAGCTTTCTTT.

This clone was counted once. The V gene is TRBV19, the J gene TRBJ2-3; TRBD1 matches 10 bases. The germline V gene encodes CDR1 LNHDA and CDR2 SQIVND (reference sequence). The CDR3 covers 16 residues. V lost 4 bases, J lost 0 bases, and 4 bases stayed unmatched. The CDR3 sequence is CASSKDRGLSTDTQYF. As DNA, the CDR3 is TGTGCCAGTAGTAAGGACAGGGGGTTAAGCACAGATACGCAGTATTTT.

The gene calls are TRBV5-5 and TRBJ2-3; 14 nucleotides match TRBD2. The V gene end was trimmed by 0 bases and the J gene end by 4 bases; junction bases not matched to a gene: 7. Per the germline V gene, CDR1 is SGHKS and CDR2 is YYEKEE (reference sequence). The CDR3 consists of 18 residues. This CDR3 reads CASSLGVTSGRAADTQYF. CDR3 nucleotides: TGTGCCAGCAGCTTGGGAGTGACTAGCGGGAGGGCCGCAGATACGCAGTATTTT.

This clone was detected once. The V call is TRBV18, the J call TRBJ2-7; TRBD1 is a possible D gene (6 bases). The CDR3 loop spans 13 amino acids. Germline lookup yields CDR1 KGHSH and CDR2 LQKENI. V was trimmed by 3 bases and J by 7 bases, leaving 13 bases between them. CDR3 protein: CASSPLTGIEQYF. DNA of the CDR3: TGTGCCAGCTCACCCTTAACAGGGATTGAGCAGTACTTC. The full variable domain, rest sourced from reference TRBV18 and TRBJ2-7, is NAGVMQNPRHLVRRRGQEARLRCSPMKGHSHVYWYRQLPEEGLKFMVYLQKENIIDESGMPKERFSAEFPKEGPSILRIQQVVRGDSAAYFCASSPLTGIEQYFGPGTRLTVT.

The count of this clone is one. The chain has TRBV5-5 and TRBJ2-5, with TRBD2 identical over 8 bases. Germline assignment: CDR1 SGHKS and CDR2 YYEKEE (reference sequence). Trimming cost V 1 base and J 5 bases; bases outside gene matches: 4. The CDR3 spans 14 residues. CDR3 residues: CASSLRAGVETQYF. The CDR3 DNA is TGTGCCAGCAGCTTGAGAGCGGGGGTGGAGACCCAGTACTTC.

The chain recombines TRBV7-7 with TRBJ2-1; a possible D gene is TRBD2 (5 bases). The CDR3 contains 13 residues. V dropped 2 bases and J dropped 4 bases, with 6 bases sitting between them. CDR1 and CDR2 from the germline V gene are SSHAT and FNYEAQ (reference sequence). CDR3 sequence: CASSLSGYNEQFF. CDR3 sequence (DNA): TGTGCCAGCAGCTTATCGGGGTACAATGAGCAGTTCTTC.

This clone came up a few times. This chain links TRBV13 with TRBJ1-6; perhaps TRBD1 as D (5 bases). The germline gives CDR1 PRHDT, CDR2 FYEKMQ (reference sequence). With 5 bases removed from V and 7 bases from J, the gap between germline ends came to 18 bases. CDR3 length equals 16 residues. CDR3 nucleotides: TGTGCCAGCAGCCCGCAACTGGGGCAGAGAAATTCACCCCTCCACTTT. Encoded protein: CASSPQLGQRNSPLHF. Full variable domain (remainder filled in from reference TRBV13 and TRBJ1-6): AAGVIQSPRHLIKEKRETATLKCYPIPRHDTVYWYQQGPGQDPQFLISFYEKMQSDKGSIPDRFSAQQFSDYHSELNMSSLELGDSALYFCASSPQLGQRNSPLHFGNGTRLTVT.

The V and J genes are TRBV10-3 and TRBJ2-7; possibly TRBD2 for D (5 bases). The length of the CDR3 is 15 residues. Per the germline V gene, CDR1 is ENHRY and CDR2 is SYGVKD. V gave up 7 bases and J gave up 0 bases, with 16 bases separating them. DNA of the CDR3: TGTGCCATCATGAGAGAGGGCAGAGCCTCCTACGAGCAGTACTTC. This encodes CAIMREGRASYEQYF.

The chain combines TRBV28 with TRBJ2-7, with 7 bases fitting TRBD2. This CDR3 is built from 14 residues. Germline V gives CDR1 MDHEN, CDR2 SYDVKM. Trimming at V came to 3 bases and at J to 3 bases, leaving 5 bases not matched to a gene. CDR3 nucleotides: TGTGCCAGCAGTTTCCTGGGGGGGGTCTACGAGCAGTACTTC. Protein: CASSFLGGVYEQYF. The complete variable domain, with remaining parts taken from reference TRBV28 and TRBJ2-7, reads DVKVTQSSRYLVKRTGEKVFLECVQDMDHENMFWYRQDPGLGLRLIYFSYDVKMKEKGDIPEGYSVSREKKERFSLILESASTNQTSMYLCASSFLGGVYEQYFGPGTRLTVT.

The chain joins TRBV7-2 to TRBJ1-2; 8 bases fit TRBD1. Trimming at V came to 1 base and at J to 5 bases, leaving 6 bases not matched to a gene. CDR1 SGHTA and CDR2 FQGNSA come from the germline V gene. The CDR3 loop spans 15 amino acids. The CDR3 sequence is CASSLGAGGIYGYTF. In DNA, the CDR3 is TGTGCCAGCAGCTTAGGGGCAGGGGGCATTTATGGCTACACCTTC.

CDR3 nucleotides: TGTGCCAGCAGCTCCCAGAGACAGGGCACCTACGAGCAGTACTTC. The encoded protein is CASSSQRQGTYEQYF. The chain carries TRBV7-8 and TRBJ2-7; 7 bases map to TRBD1. Looked up from germline, CDR1 is SGHVS and CDR2 is FQNEAQ. The trim removed 4 bases at V and 2 bases at J, leaving 8 bases unmatched. The CDR3 is 15 amino acids.

This sequence joins TRBV5-5 and TRBJ2-2; D ambiguous. Trimming cost V 4 bases and J 3 bases, with 13 bases left between them. The CDR3 totals 15 residues. The germline V gene has CDR1 SGHKS and CDR2 YYEKEE (reference sequence). For the CDR3, the DNA is TGTGCCAGCAGCCGCTTGGCAGGATACACCGGGGAGCTGTTTTTT. Protein sequence: CASSRLAGYTGELFF.